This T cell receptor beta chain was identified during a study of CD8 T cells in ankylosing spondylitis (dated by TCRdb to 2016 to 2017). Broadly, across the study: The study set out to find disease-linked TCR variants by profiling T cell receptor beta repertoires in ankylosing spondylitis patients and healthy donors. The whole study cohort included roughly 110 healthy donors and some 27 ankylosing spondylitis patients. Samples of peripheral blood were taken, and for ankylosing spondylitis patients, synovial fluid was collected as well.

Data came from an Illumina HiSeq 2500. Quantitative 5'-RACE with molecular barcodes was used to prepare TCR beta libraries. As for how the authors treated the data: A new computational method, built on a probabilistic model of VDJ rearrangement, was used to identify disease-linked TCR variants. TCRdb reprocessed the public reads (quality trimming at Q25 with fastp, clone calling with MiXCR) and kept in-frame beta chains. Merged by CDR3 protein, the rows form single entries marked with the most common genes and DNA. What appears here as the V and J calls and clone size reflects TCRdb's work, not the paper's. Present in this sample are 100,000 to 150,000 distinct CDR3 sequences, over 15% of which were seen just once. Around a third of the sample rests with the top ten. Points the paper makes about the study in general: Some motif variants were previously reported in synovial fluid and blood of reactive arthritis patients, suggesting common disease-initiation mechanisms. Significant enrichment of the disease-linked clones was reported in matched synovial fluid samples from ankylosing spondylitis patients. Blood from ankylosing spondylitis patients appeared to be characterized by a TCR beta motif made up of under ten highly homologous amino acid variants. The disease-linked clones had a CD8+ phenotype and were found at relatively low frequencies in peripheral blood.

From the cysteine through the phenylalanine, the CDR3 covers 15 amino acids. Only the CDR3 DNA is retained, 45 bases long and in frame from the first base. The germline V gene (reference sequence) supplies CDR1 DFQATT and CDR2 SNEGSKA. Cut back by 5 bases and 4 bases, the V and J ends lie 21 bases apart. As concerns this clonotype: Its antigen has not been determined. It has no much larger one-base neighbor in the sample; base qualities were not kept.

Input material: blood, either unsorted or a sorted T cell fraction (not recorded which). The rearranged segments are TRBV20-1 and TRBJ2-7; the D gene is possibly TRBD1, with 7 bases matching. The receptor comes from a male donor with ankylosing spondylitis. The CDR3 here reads CSAGAEFRGRYEQYF. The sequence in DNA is TGCAGTGCTGGGGCGGAGTTCAGGGGGAGGTACGAGCAGTACTTC.